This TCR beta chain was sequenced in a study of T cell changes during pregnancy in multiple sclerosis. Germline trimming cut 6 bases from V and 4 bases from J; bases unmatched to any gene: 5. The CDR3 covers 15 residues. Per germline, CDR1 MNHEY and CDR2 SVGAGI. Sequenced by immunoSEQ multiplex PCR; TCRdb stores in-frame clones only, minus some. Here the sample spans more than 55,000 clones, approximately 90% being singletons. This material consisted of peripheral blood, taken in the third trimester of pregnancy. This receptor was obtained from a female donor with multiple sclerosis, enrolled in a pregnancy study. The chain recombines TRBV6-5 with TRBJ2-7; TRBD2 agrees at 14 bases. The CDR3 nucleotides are TGTGCCAGCAGAGACGGGACTAGCGGGAGTTACGAGCAGTACTTC. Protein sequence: CASRDGTSGSYEQYF.